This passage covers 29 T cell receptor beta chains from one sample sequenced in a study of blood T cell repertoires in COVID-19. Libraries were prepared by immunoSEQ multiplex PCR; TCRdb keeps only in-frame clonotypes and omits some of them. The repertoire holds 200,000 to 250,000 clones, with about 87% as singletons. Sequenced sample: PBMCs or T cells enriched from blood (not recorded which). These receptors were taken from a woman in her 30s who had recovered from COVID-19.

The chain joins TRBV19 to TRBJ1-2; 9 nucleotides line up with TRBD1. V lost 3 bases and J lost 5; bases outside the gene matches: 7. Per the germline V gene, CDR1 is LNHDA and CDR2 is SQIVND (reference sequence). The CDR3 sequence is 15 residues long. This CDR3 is CASSIGGQGGYGYTF. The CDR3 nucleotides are TGTGCCAGTAGTATCGGGGGACAGGGTGGGTATGGCTACACCTTC.

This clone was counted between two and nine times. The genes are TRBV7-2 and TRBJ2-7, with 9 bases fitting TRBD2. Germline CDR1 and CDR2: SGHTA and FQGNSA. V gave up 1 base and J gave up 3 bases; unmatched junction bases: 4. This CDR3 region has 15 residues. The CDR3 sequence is CASSLDQRGVYEQYF. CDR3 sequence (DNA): TGTGCCAGCAGCTTAGATCAGCGGGGGGTCTACGAGCAGTACTTC.

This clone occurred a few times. The DNA for the CDR3 is TGTGCCAGCAGCCTGAGGCAAGCTTTCTTT. Translated: CASSLRQAFF. The chain recombines TRBV13 with TRBJ1-1; D not resolved. Deletions cut 5 bases from V and 9 bases from J, with 7 bases between. This CDR3 contains 10 residues. Germline CDR1 and CDR2: PRHDT and FYEKMQ (reference sequence).

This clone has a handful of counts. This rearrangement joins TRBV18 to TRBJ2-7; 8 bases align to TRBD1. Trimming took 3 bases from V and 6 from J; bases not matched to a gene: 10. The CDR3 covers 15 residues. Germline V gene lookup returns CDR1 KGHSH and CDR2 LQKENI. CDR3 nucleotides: TGTGCCAGCTCACCCCGGACAGGGCGAGAAGGCGAGCAGTACTTC. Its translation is CASSPRTGREGEQYF. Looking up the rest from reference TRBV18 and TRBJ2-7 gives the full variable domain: NAGVMQNPRHLVRRRGQEARLRCSPMKGHSHVYWYRQLPEEGLKFMVYLQKENIIDESGMPKERFSAEFPKEGPSILRIQQVVRGDSAAYFCASSPRTGREGEQYFGPGTRLTVT.

This chain's CDR3 is CASSIGLEVSGNTIYF. For the CDR3, the DNA is TGTGCCAGTAGTATCGGCCTTGAGGTCTCTGGAAACACCATATATTTT. The chain carries TRBV19 and TRBJ1-3; D not certain. The CDR3 runs 16 residues. Germline-derived CDR1 and CDR2 are LNHDA and SQIVND (reference sequence). The V end was cut by 3 bases, the J end by 0 bases, with 12 bases between.

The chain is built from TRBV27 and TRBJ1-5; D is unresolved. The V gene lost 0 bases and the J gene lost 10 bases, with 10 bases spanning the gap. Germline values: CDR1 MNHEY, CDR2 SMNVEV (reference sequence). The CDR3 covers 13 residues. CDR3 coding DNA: TGTGCCAGCAGTTTATCCTGGAGCGGCCCCCAGCATTTT. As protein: CASSLSWSGPQHF.

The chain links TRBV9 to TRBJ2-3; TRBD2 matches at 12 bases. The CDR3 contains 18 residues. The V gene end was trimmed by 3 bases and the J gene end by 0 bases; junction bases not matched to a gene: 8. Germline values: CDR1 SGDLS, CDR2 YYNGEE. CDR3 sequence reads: CASSDVLAGGRSTDTQYF. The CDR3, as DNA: TGTGCCAGCAGCGACGTCCTAGCGGGGGGGCGTAGCACAGATACGCAGTATTTT.

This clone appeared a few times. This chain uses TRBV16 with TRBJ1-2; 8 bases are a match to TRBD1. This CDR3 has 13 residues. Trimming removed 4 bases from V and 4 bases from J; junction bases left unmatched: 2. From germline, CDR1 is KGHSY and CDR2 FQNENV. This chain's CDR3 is CASSPQGAYGYTF. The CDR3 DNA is TGTGCCAGCAGCCCCCAGGGGGCCTATGGCTACACCTTC.

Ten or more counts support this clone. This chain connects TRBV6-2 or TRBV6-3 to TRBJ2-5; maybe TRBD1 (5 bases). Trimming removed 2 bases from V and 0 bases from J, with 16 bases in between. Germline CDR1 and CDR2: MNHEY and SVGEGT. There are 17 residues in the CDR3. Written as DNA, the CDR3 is TGTGCCAGCAGTTACGGCGGACAAGACTCGTACCAAGAGACCCAGTACTTC. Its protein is CASSYGGQDSYQETQYF.

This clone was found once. For the CDR3, the DNA is TGTGCCAGCAGTAGCAGCAGGGGAAGCTCCTATAATTCACCCCTCCACTTT. It encodes CASSSSRGSSYNSPLHF. The chain uses TRBV6-2 or TRBV6-3 and TRBJ1-6; D may be TRBD1 (6 bases). Germline-derived CDR1 and CDR2 are MNHEY and SVGEGT. V shed 5 bases and J shed 0 bases, with 14 bases lying between them. The CDR3 contains 17 residues.

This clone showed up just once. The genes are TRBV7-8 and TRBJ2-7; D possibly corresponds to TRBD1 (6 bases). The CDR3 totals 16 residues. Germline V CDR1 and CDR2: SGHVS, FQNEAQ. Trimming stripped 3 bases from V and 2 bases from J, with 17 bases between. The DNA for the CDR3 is TGTGCCAGCAGCTTTGGCGAAACAGGGTGGGCCTACGAGCAGTACTTC. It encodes CASSFGETGWAYEQYF.

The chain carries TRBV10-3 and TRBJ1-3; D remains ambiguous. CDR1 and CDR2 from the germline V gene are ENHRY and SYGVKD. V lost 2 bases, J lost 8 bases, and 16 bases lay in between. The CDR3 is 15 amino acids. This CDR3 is CAISEPGVSEDTIYF. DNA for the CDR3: TGTGCCATCAGTGAGCCGGGAGTCTCCGAGGACACCATATATTTT.

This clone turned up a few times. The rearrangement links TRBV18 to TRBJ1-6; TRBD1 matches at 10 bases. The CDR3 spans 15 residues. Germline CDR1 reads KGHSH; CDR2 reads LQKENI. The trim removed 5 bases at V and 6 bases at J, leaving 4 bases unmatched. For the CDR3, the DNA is TGTGCCAGCTCAATGGGGACAGGGGCTAATTCACCCCTCCACTTT. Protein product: CASSMGTGANSPLHF.

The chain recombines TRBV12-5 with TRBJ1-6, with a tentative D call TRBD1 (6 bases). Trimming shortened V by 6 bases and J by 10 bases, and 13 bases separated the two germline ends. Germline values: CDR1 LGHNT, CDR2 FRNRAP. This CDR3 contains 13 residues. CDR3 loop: CASGHYRDSPLHF. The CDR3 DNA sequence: TGTGCTAGTGGCCATTACAGGGACTCACCCCTCCACTTT.

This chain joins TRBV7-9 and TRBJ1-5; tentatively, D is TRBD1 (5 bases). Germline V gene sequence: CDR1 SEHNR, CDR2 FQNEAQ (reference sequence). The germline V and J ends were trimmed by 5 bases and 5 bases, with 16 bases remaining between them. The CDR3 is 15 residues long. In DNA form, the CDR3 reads TGTGCCAGCAGCCGTGGGGACGCGGGGGATCAGCCCCAGCATTTT. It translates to CASSRGDAGDQPQHF. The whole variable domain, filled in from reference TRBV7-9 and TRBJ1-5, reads DTGVSQNPRHKITKRGQNVTFRCDPISEHNRLYWYRQTLGQGPEFLTYFQNEAQLEKSRLLSDRFSAERPKGSFSTLEIQRTEQGDSAMYLCASSRGDAGDQPQHFGDGTRLSIL.

The CDR3 DNA follows: TGTGCCAGCAGTGAATGGACAGGGCTCGAGACCCAGTACTTC. It specifies CASSEWTGLETQYF. V and J are TRBV2 and TRBJ2-5; TRBD1 matches 8 bases. The CDR3 is 14 amino acids. The V gene end was trimmed by 2 bases and the J gene end by 5 bases; junction bases not matched to a gene: 4. Per the germline V gene, CDR1 is SNHLY and CDR2 is FYNNEI.

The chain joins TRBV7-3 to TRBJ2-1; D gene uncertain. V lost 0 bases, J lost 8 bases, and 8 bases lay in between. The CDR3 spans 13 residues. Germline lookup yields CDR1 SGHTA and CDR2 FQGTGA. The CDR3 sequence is CASSLTEWDEQFF. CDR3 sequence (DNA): TGTGCCAGCAGCTTAACGGAGTGGGATGAGCAGTTCTTC.

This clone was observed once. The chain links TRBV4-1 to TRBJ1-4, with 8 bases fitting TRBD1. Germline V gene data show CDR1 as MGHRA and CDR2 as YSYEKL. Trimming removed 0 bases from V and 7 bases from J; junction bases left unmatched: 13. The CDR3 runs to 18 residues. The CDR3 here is CASSQEGTGFYRSEKLFF. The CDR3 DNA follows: TGCGCCAGCAGCCAAGAAGGGACAGGCTTCTATAGGAGTGAAAAACTGTTTTTT.

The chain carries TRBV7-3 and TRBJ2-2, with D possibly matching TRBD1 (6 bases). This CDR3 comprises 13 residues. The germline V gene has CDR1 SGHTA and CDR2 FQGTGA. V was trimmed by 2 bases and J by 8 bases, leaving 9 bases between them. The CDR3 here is CASSLAGTGELFF. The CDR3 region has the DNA TGTGCCAGCAGCTTAGCCGGGACAGGGGAGCTGTTTTTT.

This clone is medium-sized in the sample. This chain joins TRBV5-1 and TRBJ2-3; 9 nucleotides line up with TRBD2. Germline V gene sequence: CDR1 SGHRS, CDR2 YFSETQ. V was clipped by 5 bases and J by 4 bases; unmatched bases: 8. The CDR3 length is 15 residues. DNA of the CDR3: TGCGCCAGCAGGATGCGGGGGGGCATGGCAGATACGCAGTATTTT. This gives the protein CASRMRGGMADTQYF.

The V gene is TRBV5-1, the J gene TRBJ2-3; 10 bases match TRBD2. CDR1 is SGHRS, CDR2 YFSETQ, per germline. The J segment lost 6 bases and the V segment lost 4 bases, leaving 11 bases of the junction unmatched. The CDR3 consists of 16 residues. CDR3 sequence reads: CASSPPLAGDIDTQYF. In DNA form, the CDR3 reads TGCGCCAGCAGCCCTCCTCTAGCGGGAGACATTGATACGCAGTATTTT.

The CDR3 reads CASLGLSANVLTF. In DNA, the CDR3 is TGTGCCAGTCTGGGACTGTCGGCCAACGTCCTGACTTTC. The chain uses TRBV19 and TRBJ2-6; weak D call: TRBD2 (6 bases). The CDR3 runs 13 residues. CDR1 is LNHDA, CDR2 SQIVND, per germline (reference sequence). V dropped 8 bases and J dropped 6 bases, with 11 bases sitting between them.

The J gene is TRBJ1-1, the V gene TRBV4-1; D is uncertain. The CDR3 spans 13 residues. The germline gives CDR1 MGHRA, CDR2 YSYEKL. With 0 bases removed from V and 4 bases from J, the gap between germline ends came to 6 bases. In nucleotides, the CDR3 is TGCGCCAGCAGCCAAGATGAGCTCACTGAAGCTTTCTTT. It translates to CASSQDELTEAFF.

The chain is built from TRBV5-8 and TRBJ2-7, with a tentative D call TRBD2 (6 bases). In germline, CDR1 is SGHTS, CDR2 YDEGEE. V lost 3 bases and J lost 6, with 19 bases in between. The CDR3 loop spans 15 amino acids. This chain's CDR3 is CASSSRGSRGGEQYF. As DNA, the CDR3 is TGTGCCAGCAGCTCGCGGGGTAGCAGAGGAGGCGAGCAGTACTTC.

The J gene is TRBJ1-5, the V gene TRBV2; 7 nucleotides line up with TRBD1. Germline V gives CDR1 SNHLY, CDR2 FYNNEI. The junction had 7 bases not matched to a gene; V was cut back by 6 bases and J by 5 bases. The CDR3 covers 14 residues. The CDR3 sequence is CASRDAQGYQPQHF. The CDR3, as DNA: TGTGCCAGCAGAGACGCACAGGGGTATCAGCCCCAGCATTTT.

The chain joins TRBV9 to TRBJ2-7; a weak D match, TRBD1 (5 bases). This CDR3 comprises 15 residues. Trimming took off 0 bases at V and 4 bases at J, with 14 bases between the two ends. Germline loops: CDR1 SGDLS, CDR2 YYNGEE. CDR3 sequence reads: CASSVGQGRAYEQYF. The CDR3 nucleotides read TGTGCCAGCAGCGTAGGGCAGGGTAGGGCATACGAGCAGTACTTC.

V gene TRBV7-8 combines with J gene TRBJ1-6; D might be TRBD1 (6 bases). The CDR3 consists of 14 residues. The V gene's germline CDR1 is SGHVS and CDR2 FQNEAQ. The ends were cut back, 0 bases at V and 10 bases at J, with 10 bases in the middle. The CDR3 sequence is CASSLAGGGSPLHF. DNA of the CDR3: TGTGCCAGCAGCTTAGCAGGGGGGGGATCACCCCTCCACTTT. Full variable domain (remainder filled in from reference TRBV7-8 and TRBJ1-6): GAGVSQSPRYKVAKRGQDVALRCDPISGHVSLFWYQQALGQGPEFLTYFQNEAQLDKSGLPSDRFFAERPEGSVSTLKIQRTQQEDSAVYLCASSLAGGGSPLHFGNGTRLTVT.

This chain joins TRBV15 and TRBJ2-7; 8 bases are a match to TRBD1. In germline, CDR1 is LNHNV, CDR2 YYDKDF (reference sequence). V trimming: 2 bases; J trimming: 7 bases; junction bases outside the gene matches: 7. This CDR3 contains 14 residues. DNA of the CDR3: TGTGCCACCAGCAGAAATCGACAGGGGCGGGAGCAGTACTTC. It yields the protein CATSRNRQGREQYF.

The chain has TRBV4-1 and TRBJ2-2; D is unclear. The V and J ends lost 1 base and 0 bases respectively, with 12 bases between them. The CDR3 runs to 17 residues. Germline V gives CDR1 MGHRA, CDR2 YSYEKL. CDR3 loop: CASSQGAFLSNTGELFF. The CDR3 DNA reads TGCGCCAGCAGCCAAGGGGCCTTCCTTTCGAACACCGGGGAGCTGTTTTTT.